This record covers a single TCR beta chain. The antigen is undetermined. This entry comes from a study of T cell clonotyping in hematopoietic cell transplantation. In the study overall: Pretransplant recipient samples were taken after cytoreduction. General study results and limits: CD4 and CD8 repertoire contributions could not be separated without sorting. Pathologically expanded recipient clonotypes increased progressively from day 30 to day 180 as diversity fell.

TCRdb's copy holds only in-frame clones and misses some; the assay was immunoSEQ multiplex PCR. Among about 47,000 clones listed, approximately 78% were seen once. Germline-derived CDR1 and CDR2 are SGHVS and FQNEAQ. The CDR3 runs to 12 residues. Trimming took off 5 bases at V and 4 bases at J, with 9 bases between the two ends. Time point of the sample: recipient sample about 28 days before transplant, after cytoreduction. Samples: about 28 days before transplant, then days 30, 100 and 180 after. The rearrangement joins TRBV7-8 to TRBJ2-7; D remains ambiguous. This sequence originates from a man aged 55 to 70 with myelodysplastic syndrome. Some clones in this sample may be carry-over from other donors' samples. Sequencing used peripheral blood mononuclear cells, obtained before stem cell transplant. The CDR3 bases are TGTGCCAGCAGCACCTTGGGGTACGAGCAGTACTTC. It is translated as CASSTLGYEQYF.